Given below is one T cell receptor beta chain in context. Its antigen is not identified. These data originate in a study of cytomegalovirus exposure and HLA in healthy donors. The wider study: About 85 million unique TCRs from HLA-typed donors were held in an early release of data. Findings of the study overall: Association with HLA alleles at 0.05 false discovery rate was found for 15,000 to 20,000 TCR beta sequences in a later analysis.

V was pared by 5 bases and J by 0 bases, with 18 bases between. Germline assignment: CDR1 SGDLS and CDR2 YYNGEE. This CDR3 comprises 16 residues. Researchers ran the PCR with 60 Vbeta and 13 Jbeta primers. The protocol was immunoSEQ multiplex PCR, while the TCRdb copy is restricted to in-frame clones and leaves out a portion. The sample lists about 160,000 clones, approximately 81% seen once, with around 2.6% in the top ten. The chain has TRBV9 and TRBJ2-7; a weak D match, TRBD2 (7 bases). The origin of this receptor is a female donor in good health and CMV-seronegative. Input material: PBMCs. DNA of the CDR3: TGTGCCAGCAGTCCCAATGTGGGGGGGCCCTCCTACGAGCAGTACTTC. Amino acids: CASSPNVGGPSYEQYF.